One T cell receptor (beta chain) is described in this entry. This table comes from immunoSEQ multiplex PCR, and its TCRdb copy is limited to in-frame clones, with some not included. The sample lists fewer than 55,000 clones, roughly 89% occurring once. These data belong to a study of OX40 agonist ivuxolimab in advanced cancers. Study information: Ivuxolimab, an agonist antibody against OX40 (CD134), was given to patients. Dose-escalation patients had hepatocellular carcinoma, melanoma, renal cell or head and neck cancer. Three dose-escalation patients had partial responses: one with hepatocellular carcinoma and two with cutaneous melanoma.

CDR1 is LNHDA and CDR2 is SQIVND in the germline V gene (reference sequence). This CDR3 region has 13 residues. V was cut by 3 bases and J by 3 bases, with 9 bases left in between. The material was CD4+ or CD8+ T cells sorted from blood, obtained in a trial of the OX40 agonist ivuxolimab. This chain links TRBV19 with TRBJ2-7; D gene ambiguous. The receptor was isolated from an adult with an advanced solid tumor such as melanoma, head and neck, liver or kidney cancer. The CDR3 here is CASSMTGSYEQYF. The CDR3 nucleotides are TGTGCCAGTAGTATGACGGGCAGCTACGAGCAGTACTTC.